The TCR beta chain under discussion was sequenced for a study of blood T cell repertoires in COVID-19 (dated by TCRdb to about 2020). A note on the overall study: The collaborator samples originated in the United States, Italy and Spain and spanned the acute and convalescent phases of COVID-19. The prospective study material was composed of cDNA or gDNA derived from T cells, B-cell-depleted T cells, or PBMCs. Deeply sampled blood TCRbeta repertoires from subjects exposed to, actively infected with, or recovered from COVID-19 were included in the dataset. The repertoires were released in a freely available public database meant as a resource for research on the immune response to SARS-CoV-2. The samples were drawn from the first 160 participants of the ongoing ImmuneRACE study and from 1,200 or so subjects provided by 6 global collaborators. Nearly every sample came with metadata listing a de-identified subject ID, COVID-19 status, age in years and sex. Where HLA class I and class II types were available, the types were taken from metadata supplied by the sample provider, not from assay-based typing. The investigation overall reported the following: Clinical and demographic metadata were provided uncurated, with the amount varying by source and participant.

A remark on this clone: Its antigen remains undetermined. The sample holds no much larger clone one base away, and base qualities are not on file.

TCRbeta CDR3 regions were amplified from genomic DNA using the immunoSEQ Assay, a bias-controlled multiplex PCR. For the original study's pipeline: The number of nucleated cells in each sample was estimated from the amplification of reference gene primers within the assay. Sequence reads were collapsed and filtered to measure the absolute abundance of every unique TCRbeta CDR3 rearrangement. For each sample, productive Simpson clonality was calculated as the square root of Simpson's diversity index over productive rearrangements. Imported from immuneACCESS, the table was reduced by TCRdb to in-frame sequences with V and J called. These copies leave out some clones; in studies compared against another copy, an unresolved V gene accounts for under half, and the cause of the remainder is not known. The D gene and trimming were derived from the DNA, and the V and J assignments and clone size from that table. This sample comprises 130,000 to 150,000 clones, about three quarters of them detected only once. Clones ranked in the top ten supply approximately 2% of the sample.

CDR3 length: 16 amino acids, cysteine to phenylalanine. The only DNA kept is the CDR3, 48 bases in frame from the first base. Ends trimmed: V by 2 bases, J by 6 bases; bases unmatched to a gene: 10. In the germline V gene, CDR1 corresponds to MDHEN and CDR2 to SYDVKM. Each collaborating institution followed its own protocols to collect whole blood in K2EDTA tubes. Collaborator samples were shipped for TCRbeta analysis as frozen whole blood, isolated PBMCs, or DNA extracted from either sample type. The rearranged chain carries TRBV28 and TRBJ1-5; TRBD1 matches 7 bases in the middle. This receptor was taken from a woman aged 55-75 years with acute or convalescent COVID-19. Sequenced: peripheral blood. DNA sequence: TGTGCCAGCAGTTTACTCGACAGGGCGCCGGGTCAGCCCCAGCATTTT. Translated, this gives CASSLLDRAPGQPQHF.